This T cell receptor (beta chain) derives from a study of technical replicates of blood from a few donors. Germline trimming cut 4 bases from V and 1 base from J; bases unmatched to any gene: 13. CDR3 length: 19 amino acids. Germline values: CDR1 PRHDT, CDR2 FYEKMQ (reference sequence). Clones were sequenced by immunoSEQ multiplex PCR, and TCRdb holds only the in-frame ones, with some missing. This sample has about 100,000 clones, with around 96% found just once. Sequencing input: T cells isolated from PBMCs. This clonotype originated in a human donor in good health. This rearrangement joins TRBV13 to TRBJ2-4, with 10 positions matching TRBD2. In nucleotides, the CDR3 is TGTGCCAGCAGCTCTCCGGCAGCGGGGGGGCCGAGGGCCAAAAACATTCAGTACTTC. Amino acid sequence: CASSSPAAGGPRAKNIQYF.